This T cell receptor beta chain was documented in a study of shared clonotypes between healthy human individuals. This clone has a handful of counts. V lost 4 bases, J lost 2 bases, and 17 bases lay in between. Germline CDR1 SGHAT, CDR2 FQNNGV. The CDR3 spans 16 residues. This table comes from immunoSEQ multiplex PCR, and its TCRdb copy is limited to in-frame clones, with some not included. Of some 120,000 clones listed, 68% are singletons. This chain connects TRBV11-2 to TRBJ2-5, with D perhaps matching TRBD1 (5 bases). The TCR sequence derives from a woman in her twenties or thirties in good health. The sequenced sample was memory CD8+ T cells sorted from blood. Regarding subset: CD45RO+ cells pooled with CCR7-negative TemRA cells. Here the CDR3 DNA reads TGTGCCAGCAGCTCTTTAAGGGGCGGACGACAAGAGACCCAGTACTTC. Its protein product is CASSSLRGGRQETQYF.